The clone carrying this TCR beta chain has a count of ten or more. The antigen remains unidentified. CDR3 size: 13 residues. With V trimmed by 5 bases and J by 9 bases, 5 bases remained unmatched. Germline CDR1 and CDR2: DFQATT and SNEGSKA (reference sequence). This entry is derived from a study of neurological immune-mediated disorders. MiXCR, applied by TCRdb to the 5' RACE reads, yields one record per CDR3 protein. The sample consists of about 55,000 distinct CDR3 sequences, around 3.8% of them appearing once. Study-level points and caveats: While HTLV-1-associated myelopathy showed the greatest TCR clonal expansion, multiple sclerosis showed the least, falling below healthy controls.

This TCR came from a woman aged 40 to 50 with multiple sclerosis. The sequencing input was CD4+ T cells from blood. The chain uses TRBV20-1 and TRBJ2-1, with 12 bases aligning to TRBD2. The CDR3 DNA is TGCAGTGCTGCTAGCGGGGGGGCTAGTGAGCAGTTCTTC. Translated: CSAASGGASEQFF.